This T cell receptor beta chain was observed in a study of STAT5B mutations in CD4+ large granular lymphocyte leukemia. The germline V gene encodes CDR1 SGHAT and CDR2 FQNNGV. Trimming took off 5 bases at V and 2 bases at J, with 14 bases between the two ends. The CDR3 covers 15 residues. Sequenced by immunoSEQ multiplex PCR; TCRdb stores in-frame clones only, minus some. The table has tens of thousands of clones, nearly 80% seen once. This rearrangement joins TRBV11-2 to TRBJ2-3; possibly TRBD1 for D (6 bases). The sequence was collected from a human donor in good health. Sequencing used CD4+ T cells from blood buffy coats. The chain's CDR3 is CASSRADSSTDTQYF. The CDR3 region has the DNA TGTGCCAGCAGCCGGGCGGACAGCTCCACAGATACGCAGTATTTT.